What follows are 18 T cell receptor beta chains derived from one specimen sequenced in a study of cytomegalovirus exposure and HLA in healthy donors. Primers included in the PCR were 60 Vbeta and 13 Jbeta primers. TCRdb's table, derived via immunoSEQ multiplex PCR, lists solely in-frame clones and lacks some. The sample lists about 150,000 clones; about 82% were seen once. Sequenced sample: PBMCs. The source of these receptors is a middle-aged woman in good health and CMV-seropositive.

The V call is TRBV2, the J call TRBJ2-5; 12 bases line up with TRBD1. Germline V gene lookup returns CDR1 SNHLY and CDR2 FYNNEI. V shed 8 bases and J 5 bases; nucleotides not matched to a gene: 12. This CDR3 has 16 residues. CDR3 bases: TGTGCCAGCGGCTTTCCCCGGGACAGGGGGCAGGAGACCCAGTACTTC. Protein sequence: CASGFPRDRGQETQYF. The entire variable domain, with the rest obtained from reference TRBV2 and TRBJ2-5, is as follows: EPEVTQTPSHQVTQMGQEVILRCVPISNHLYFYWYRQILGQKVEFLVSFYNNEISEKSEIFDDQFSVERPDGSNFTLKIRSTKLEDSAMYFCASGFPRDRGQETQYFGPGTRLLVL.

V and J are TRBV27 and TRBJ2-7, with 7 bases that match TRBD1. Germline V gives CDR1 MNHEY, CDR2 SMNVEV (reference sequence). This CDR3 has 14 amino acids. V lost 6 bases to trimming and J lost 5 bases; unmatched junction nucleotides: 10. The CDR3 DNA reads TGTGCCAGCAGGGTTGTGGCAGGGGGTGACGAGCAGTACTTC. Translation: CASRVVAGGDEQYF.

This clone was detected only once. V and J are TRBV25-1 and TRBJ2-7, with a weak D call TRBD1 (6 bases). From germline, CDR1 is MGHDK and CDR2 SYGVNS. The CDR3 totals 16 residues. V dropped 8 bases and J dropped 3 bases, with 23 bases sitting between them. CDR3 residues: CASPTQKQGVDYEQYF. For the CDR3, the DNA is TGTGCCAGCCCAACACAAAAACAGGGAGTAGACTACGAGCAGTACTTC.

This clone was seen only a few times. This chain joins TRBV2 and TRBJ2-5, with D perhaps TRBD2 (5 bases). Gene TRBJ2-7 matches the end of the DNA better, so the J call may be wrong. This CDR3 is built from 14 residues. The germline gives CDR1 SNHLY, CDR2 FYNNEI. CDR3 amino acids: CASSMNSGLYEQYF. The CDR3 DNA follows: TGTGCCAGCAGTATGAACAGTGGACTTTACGAGCAGTACTTC.

The rearrangement links TRBV18 to TRBJ2-7; 9 bases match TRBD2. In germline, CDR1 is KGHSH, CDR2 LQKENI. Losses at the gene ends were 5 bases for V and 5 bases for J; bases not matched to a gene: 7. The CDR3 length is 14 residues. The CDR3 loop is CASSGAGGTHEQYF. In nucleotides, the CDR3 is TGTGCCAGCTCAGGGGCGGGAGGGACTCACGAGCAGTACTTC.

This rearrangement joins TRBV19 to TRBJ1-3; D might be TRBD1 (5 bases). This CDR3 has 15 residues. From germline, CDR1 is LNHDA and CDR2 SQIVND (reference sequence). V shed 3 bases and J shed 1 base, with 10 bases lying between them. CDR3 loop: CASSMDGTSGNTIYF. CDR3 coding DNA: TGTGCCAGTAGTATGGACGGGACTTCTGGAAACACCATATATTTT.

The chain is built from TRBV5-4 and TRBJ1-6; the D gene is possibly TRBD1 (5 bases). CDR1 and CDR2 from the germline V gene are SGHNT and YYREEE (reference sequence). This CDR3 is built from 15 residues. V shed 0 bases and J shed 1 base, with 5 bases lying between them. For the CDR3, the DNA is TGTGCCAGCAGCTTGGGACAGTCCTATAATTCACCCCTCCACTTT. Protein sequence: CASSLGQSYNSPLHF.

The chain uses TRBV21-1 and TRBJ2-1; the listed D gene, TRBD2, was not tested against the DNA. TRBV21-1 is annotated as a pseudogene. The CDR3 loop spans 16 amino acids. The chain's CDR3 is CASSKGRVLPYNEQFF. The CDR3 DNA reads as TGTGCCAGCAGCAAAGGACGGGTCCTGCCCTACAATGAGCAGTTCTTC.

The J gene is TRBJ2-5, the V gene TRBV6-5; tentatively, D is TRBD1 (6 bases). V gave up 6 bases and J gave up 5 bases, with 13 bases separating them. Germline lookup yields CDR1 MNHEY and CDR2 SVGAGI. The CDR3 extends over 13 amino acids. DNA of the CDR3: TGTGCCAGCAGGAGGACAGCCAGGGAGACCCAGTACTTC. This gives the protein CASRRTARETQYF.

The V gene is TRBV7-9, the J gene TRBJ2-3; TRBD1 matches at 9 bases. Germline trimming cut 6 bases from V and 4 bases from J; bases unmatched to any gene: 11. Germline CDR1 reads SEHNR; CDR2 reads FQNEAQ (reference sequence). The CDR3 extends over 16 amino acids. The CDR3 spells CASSSPGQGHADTQYF. The DNA of the CDR3 is TGTGCCAGCAGTTCACCAGGACAGGGGCACGCAGATACGCAGTATTTT.

V usage is TRBV5-1 and J usage is TRBJ1-1, with D unresolved. Trimming pared 6 bases from V and 6 bases from J, leaving 15 bases between. From germline, CDR1 is SGHRS and CDR2 YFSETQ. This CDR3 region has 13 residues. CDR3 loop: CASKETSEAEAFF. The CDR3 DNA follows: TGCGCCAGCAAGGAGACCTCGGAGGCTGAAGCTTTCTTT.

This CDR3 reads CASSIEWDRDRYEQYF. CDR3 nucleotides: TGTGCCAGTAGTATAGAGTGGGACAGGGATCGGTACGAGCAGTACTTC. This rearrangement joins TRBV19 to TRBJ2-7, with 9 bases that match TRBD1. This CDR3 has 16 residues. Looked up from germline, CDR1 is LNHDA and CDR2 is SQIVND (reference sequence). The V and J ends lost 0 bases and 4 bases, in that order; junction bases with no gene match: 7.

This chain connects TRBV11-3 to TRBJ2-1; tentatively, D is TRBD2 (5 bases). This CDR3 is built from 13 residues. Germline V gene sequence: CDR1 SGHNT, CDR2 YENEEA. Trimming shortened V by 2 bases and J by 6 bases, and 8 bases separated the two germline ends. This chain's CDR3 is CASSLRGGNEQFF. The DNA for the CDR3 is TGTGCCAGCAGCTTACGGGGTGGCAATGAGCAGTTCTTC.

The chain joins TRBV5-1 to TRBJ1-2; a possible D gene is TRBD1 (6 bases). Between the trimmed V and J ends, which lost 4 bases and 7 bases, there was a span of 17 bases. The CDR3 runs 14 residues. Germline CDR1 is SGHRS and CDR2 is YFSETQ. The CDR3 spells CASSREPGQSGYTF. CDR3 coding DNA: TGCGCCAGCAGCCGGGAACCGGGACAAAGTGGCTACACCTTC. Supplemented by reference TRBV5-1 and TRBJ1-2, the full variable domain reads KAGVTQTPRYLIKTRGQQVTLSCSPISGHRSVSWYQQTPGQGLQFLFEYFSETQRNKGNFPGRFSGRQFSNSRSEMNVSTLELGDSALYLCASSREPGQSGYTFGSGTRLTVV.

This clone showed up just a few times. The chain couples TRBV5-6 to TRBJ1-2; possible D gene TRBD1, 6 bases. In germline, CDR1 is SGHDT, CDR2 YYEEEE. The CDR3 totals 13 residues. The V gene lost 4 bases and the J gene lost 5 bases, with 12 bases spanning the gap. CDR3 in DNA: TGTGCCAGCAGCCCAACAGGGCATTATGGCTACACCTTC. As protein: CASSPTGHYGYTF.

In its sample, this clone was seen once. CDR3 residues: CASKDRSTDTQYF. DNA of the CDR3: TGTGCCAGTAAAGACAGGAGCACAGATACGCAGTATTTT. The chain carries TRBV19 and TRBJ2-3; tentative D call: TRBD1 (6 bases). Germline V CDR1 and CDR2: LNHDA, SQIVND (reference sequence). The CDR3 has 13 residues. The V end was cut by 7 bases, the J end by 0 bases, with 8 bases between.

The chain couples TRBV9 to TRBJ1-5, with TRBD1 matching over 8 bases. The germline gives CDR1 SGDLS, CDR2 YYNGEE. With 4 bases clipped from V and 3 bases from J, the junction kept 3 bases outside the gene matches. The CDR3 is 14 residues long. The CDR3 DNA sequence: TGTGCCAGCAGCACAGGGGGAGTCAATCAGCCCCAGCATTTT. This gives the protein CASSTGGVNQPQHF.

Comment on this clone: This sample also contains other DNA sequences that code for the same CDR3. V is TRBV6-5 and J is TRBJ2-5, with D perhaps matching TRBD2 (5 bases). The CDR3 length is 13 residues. The germline gives CDR1 MNHEY, CDR2 SVGAGI. V was pared by 5 bases and J by 5 bases, with 12 bases between. CDR3 amino acids: CASSRTRAETQYF. In nucleotides, the CDR3 is TGTGCCAGCAGTCGTACTAGAGCGGAGACCCAGTACTTC.